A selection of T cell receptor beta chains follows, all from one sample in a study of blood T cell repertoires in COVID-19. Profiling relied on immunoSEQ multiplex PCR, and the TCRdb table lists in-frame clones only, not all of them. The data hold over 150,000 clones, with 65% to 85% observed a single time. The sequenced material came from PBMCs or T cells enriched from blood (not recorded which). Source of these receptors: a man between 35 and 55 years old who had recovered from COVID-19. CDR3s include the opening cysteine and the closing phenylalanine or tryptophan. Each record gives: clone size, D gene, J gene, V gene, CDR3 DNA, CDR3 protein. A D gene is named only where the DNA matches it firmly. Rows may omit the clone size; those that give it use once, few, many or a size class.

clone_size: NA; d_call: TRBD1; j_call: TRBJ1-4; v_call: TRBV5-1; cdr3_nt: TGCGCCAGCAGCCCTGGACAGGGTAATGAAAAACTGTTTTTT; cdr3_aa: CASSPGQGNEKLFF
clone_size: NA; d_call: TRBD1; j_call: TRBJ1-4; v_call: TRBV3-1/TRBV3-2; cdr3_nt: TGTGCCAGCAGCCAAGTCTTGACGCGACAGGGGGGAAAACTGTTTTTT; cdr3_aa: CASSQVLTRQGGKLFF
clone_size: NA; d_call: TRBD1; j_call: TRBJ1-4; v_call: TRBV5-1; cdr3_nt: TGCGCCAGCAGCCCACAGGGGGCCAAGGGTGAAAAACTGTTTTTT; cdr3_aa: CASSPQGAKGEKLFF
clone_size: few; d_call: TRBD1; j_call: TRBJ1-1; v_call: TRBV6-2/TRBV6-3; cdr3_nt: TGTGCCAGCAGTTTTTCCGGGACAGGGTCTACTTTCTTT; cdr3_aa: CASSFSGTGSTFF
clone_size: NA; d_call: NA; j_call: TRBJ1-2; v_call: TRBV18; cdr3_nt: TGTGCCAGCTCACCACCAGGCAGGAAGAACTATGGCTACACCTTC; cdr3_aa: CASSPPGRKNYGYTF
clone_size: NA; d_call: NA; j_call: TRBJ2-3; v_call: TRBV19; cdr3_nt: TGTGCCAGTAGTATGCCAGGGGCAAGTGGAGATACGCAGTATTTT; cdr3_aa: CASSMPGASGDTQYF
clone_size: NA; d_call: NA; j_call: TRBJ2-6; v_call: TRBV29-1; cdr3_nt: TGCAGCGCCAGGGAATCAGGGGCCAACGTCCTGACTTTC; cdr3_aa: CSARESGANVLTF
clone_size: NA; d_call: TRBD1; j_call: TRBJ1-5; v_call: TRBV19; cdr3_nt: TGTGCCAGTAGTTGGGGGACAGGGCGGAATCAGCCCCAGCATTTT; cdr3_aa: CASSWGTGRNQPQHF
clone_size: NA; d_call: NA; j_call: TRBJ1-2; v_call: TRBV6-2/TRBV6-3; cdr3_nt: TGTGCCAGCGGCCAGGGGTTCCCCTATGGCTACACCTTC; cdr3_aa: CASGQGFPYGYTF
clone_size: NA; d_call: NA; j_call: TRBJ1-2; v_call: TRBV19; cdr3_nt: TGTGCCAGTAGCCAATTAGGACAGCTTTTTAACTATGGCTACACCTTC; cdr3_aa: CASSQLGQLFNYGYTF
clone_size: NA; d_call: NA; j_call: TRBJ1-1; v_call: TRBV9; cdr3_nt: TGTGCCAGCAGCGACAAACTTGGGGGCAGTCGTTTGGGGACTGAAGCTTTCTTT; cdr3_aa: CASSDKLGGSRLGTEAFF
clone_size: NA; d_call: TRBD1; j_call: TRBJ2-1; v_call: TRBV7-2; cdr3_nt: TGTGCCAGCAGACCACCCGGCAGGGGGAACGGAGGTGAGCAGTTCTTC; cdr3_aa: CASRPPGRGNGGEQFF
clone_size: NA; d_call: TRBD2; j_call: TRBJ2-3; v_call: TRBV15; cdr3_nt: TGTGCCACCAGCAGAGAGCGGGGGGGCCAAGATACGCAGTATTTT; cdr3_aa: CATSRERGGQDTQYF
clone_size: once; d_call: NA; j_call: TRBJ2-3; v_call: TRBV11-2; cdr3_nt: TGTGCCAGCAGCTTAGATACAGGGTTCCCAGATACGCAGTATTTT; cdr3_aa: CASSLDTGFPDTQYF
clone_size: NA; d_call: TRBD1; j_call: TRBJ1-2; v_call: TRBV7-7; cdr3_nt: TGTGCTAGCAGCCTCTCCGTAAAGGGACAGGGGGACTATGGCTACACCTTC; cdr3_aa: CASSLSVKGQGDYGYTF
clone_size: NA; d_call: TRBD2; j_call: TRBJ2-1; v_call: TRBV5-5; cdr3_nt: TGTGCCAGCAGCAGACTAGCGGGGGCTTATGAGCAGTTCTTC; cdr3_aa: CASSRLAGAYEQFF
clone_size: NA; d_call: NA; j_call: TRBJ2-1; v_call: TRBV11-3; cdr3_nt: TGTGCCAGCAGCTCCCGAAGGGGGATGGATGAGCAGTTCTTC; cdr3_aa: CASSSRRGMDEQFF
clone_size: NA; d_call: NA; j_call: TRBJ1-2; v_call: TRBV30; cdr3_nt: TGTGCCTGGAGTCCGCAGGGCTCCTATGGCTACACCTTC; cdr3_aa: CAWSPQGSYGYTF
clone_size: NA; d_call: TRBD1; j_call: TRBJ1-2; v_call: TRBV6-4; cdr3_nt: TGTGCCAGCAGTGACTCGGCACAGGGGGCTAATGGCTACACCTTC; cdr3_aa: CASSDSAQGANGYTF
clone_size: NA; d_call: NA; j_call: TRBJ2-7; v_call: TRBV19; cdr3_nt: TGTGCCAGTAGTATAGGGACTTCCTACGAGCAGTACTTC; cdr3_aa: CASSIGTSYEQYF
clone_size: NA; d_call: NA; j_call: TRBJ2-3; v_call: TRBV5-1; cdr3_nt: TGCGCCAGCAGCTCAAGCACAGATACGCAGTATTTT; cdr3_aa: CASSSSTDTQYF
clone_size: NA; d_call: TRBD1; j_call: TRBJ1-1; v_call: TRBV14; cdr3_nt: TGTGCCAGCAGCCAAGAGTACAGGGGAGAAGCTTTCTTT; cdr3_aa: CASSQEYRGEAFF
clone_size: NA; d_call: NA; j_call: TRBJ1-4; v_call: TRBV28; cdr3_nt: TGTGCCAGCATTGACAGACTTCAGAATGAAAAACTGTTTTTT; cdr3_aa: CASIDRLQNEKLFF
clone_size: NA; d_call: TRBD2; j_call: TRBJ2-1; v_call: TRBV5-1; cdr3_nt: TGCGCCAGCAGCCGTGGTAGCGGGGGGGCCCTCAATGAGCAGTTCTTC; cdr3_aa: CASSRGSGGALNEQFF
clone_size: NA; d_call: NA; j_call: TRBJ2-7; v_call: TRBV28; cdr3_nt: TGTGCCAGCAGTAGTAGGGGCGAGCAGTACTTC; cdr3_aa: CASSSRGEQYF
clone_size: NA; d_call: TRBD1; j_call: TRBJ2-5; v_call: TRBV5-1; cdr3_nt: TGCGCCAGCAGCCAGGGGGCGCGGGGAAAAGAGACCCAGTACTTC; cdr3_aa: CASSQGARGKETQYF
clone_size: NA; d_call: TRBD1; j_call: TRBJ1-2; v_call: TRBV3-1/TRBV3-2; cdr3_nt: TGTGCCAGCAGCCGCCGGGACAGGGGCCACACCTTC; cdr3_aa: CASSRRDRGHTF
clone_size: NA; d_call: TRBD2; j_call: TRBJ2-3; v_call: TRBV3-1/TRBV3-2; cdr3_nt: TGTGCCAGCAGCCAAGGAGGAGCCCGGACTAGTCTCACAGATACGCAGTATTTT; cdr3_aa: CASSQGGARTSLTDTQYF
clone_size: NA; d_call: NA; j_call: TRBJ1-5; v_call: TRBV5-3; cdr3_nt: TGTGCCAGAAGCTTAAAATCGAGTGGACAGCCGCAAAAGTCGAGCAATCAGCCCCAGCATTTT; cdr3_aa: CARSLKSSGQPQKSSNQPQHF
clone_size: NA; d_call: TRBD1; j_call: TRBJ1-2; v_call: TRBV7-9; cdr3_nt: TGTGCCAGCAGCTTAGCAGGGGGCAATGGCTACACCTTC; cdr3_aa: CASSLAGGNGYTF
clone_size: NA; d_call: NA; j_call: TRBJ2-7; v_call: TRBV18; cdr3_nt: TGTGCCAGCTCACCAAGCAGGGCCCACGAGCAGTACTTC; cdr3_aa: CASSPSRAHEQYF
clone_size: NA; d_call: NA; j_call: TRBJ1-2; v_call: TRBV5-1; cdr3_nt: TGCGCCAGCAGCCTGGAGGTCAGGGCGGACTATGGCTACACCTTC; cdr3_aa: CASSLEVRADYGYTF
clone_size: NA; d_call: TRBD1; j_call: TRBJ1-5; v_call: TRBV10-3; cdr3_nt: TGTGCCATCAGTGATTCTACCGGGACAGGGAACAATCAGCCCCAGCATTTT; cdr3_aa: CAISDSTGTGNNQPQHF
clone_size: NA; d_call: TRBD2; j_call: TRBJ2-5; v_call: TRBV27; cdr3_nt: TGTGCCAGCAGTGCGACTAGCGGGAGTAACCAAGAGACCCAGTACTTC; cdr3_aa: CASSATSGSNQETQYF
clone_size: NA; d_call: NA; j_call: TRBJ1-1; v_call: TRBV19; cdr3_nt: TGTGCCAGTAGCCACAGGTGGGCGGGGGTGAACACTGAAGCTTTCTTT; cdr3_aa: CASSHRWAGVNTEAFF
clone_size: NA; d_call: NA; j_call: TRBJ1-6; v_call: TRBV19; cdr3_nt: TGTGCCAGTATCGGACAGAAAAATTCACCCCTCCACTTT; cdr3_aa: CASIGQKNSPLHF
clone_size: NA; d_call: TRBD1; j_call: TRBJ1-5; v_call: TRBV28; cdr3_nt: TGTGCCAGCAGTCTGCTCTTCGGGACAGGGGAGGGTCAGCCCCAGCATTTT; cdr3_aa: CASSLLFGTGEGQPQHF
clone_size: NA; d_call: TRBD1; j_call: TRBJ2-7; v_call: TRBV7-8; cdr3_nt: TGTGCCAGCAGCTTACCCGGGACAGGGTCCTACGAGCAGTACTTC; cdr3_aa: CASSLPGTGSYEQYF
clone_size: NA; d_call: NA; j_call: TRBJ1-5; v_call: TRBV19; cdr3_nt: TGTGCCAGTAGTATTGACACACGGAATCAGCCCCAGCATTTT; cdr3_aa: CASSIDTRNQPQHF
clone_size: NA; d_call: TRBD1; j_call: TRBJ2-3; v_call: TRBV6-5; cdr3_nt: TGTGCCACCCTGGGACAGGGGATCGTCGGTTCGCAGTATTTT; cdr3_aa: CATLGQGIVGSQYF
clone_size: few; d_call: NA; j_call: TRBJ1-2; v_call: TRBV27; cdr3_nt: TGTGCCAGCAGCCCTAATCCCTCAGGGTTTGGAAACTATGGCTACACCTTC; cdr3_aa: CASSPNPSGFGNYGYTF
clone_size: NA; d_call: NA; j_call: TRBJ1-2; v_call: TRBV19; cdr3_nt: TGTGCCAGTAACGACAGGAGATATGGCTACACCTTC; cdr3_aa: CASNDRRYGYTF
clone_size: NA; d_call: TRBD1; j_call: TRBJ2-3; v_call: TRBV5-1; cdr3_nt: TGCGCCAGCAGCTTGGAGGGGACAGTGAGGCCCCCAGATACGCAGTATTTT; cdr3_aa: CASSLEGTVRPPDTQYF
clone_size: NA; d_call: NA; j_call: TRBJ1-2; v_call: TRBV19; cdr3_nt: TGTGCCAGTAGCAGAAGACGGGCGGGATATGGCTACACCTTC; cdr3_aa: CASSRRRAGYGYTF
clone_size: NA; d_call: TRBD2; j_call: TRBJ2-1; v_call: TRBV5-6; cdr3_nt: TGTGCCAGCAGCTTGGCTAGCGGCTACAATGAGCAGTTCTTC; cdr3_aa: CASSLASGYNEQFF
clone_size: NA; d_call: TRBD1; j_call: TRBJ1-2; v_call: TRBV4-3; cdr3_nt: TGCGCCAGCAGCCAAGATCAAGGACAGGGTCGTTATGGCTACACCTTC; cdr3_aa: CASSQDQGQGRYGYTF
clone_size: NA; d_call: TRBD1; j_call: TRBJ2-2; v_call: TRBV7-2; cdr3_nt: TGTGCCAGCAGCTTAGTTGTCCGAGGGGGCGTGAAAACCGGGGAGCTGTTTTTT; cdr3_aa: CASSLVVRGGVKTGELFF
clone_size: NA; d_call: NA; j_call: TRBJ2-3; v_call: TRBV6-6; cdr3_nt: TGTGCCAGCAGTTACTTGAGTGAGTCAGATACGCAGTATTTT; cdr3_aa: CASSYLSESDTQYF
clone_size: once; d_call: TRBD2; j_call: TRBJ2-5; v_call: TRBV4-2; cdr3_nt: TGTGCCAGCAGCCGTAGACTAGCGGGGGGGTTAGAGACCCAGTACTTC; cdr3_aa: CASSRRLAGGLETQYF
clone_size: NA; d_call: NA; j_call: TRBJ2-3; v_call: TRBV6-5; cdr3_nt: TGTGCCAGCCGAGACTCGCTTTGGGAGACGCAGTATTTT; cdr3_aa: CASRDSLWETQYF
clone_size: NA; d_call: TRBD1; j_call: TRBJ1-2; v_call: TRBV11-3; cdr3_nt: TGTGCCAGCAGCTTAGACCCGACAGGGGGGAAGGACTATGGCTACACCTTC; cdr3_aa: CASSLDPTGGKDYGYTF
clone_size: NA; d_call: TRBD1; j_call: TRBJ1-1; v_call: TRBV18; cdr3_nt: TGTGCCAGCTCACCTTTCAGGGGGCGCGATCTGGACACTGAAGCTTTCTTT; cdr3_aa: CASSPFRGRDLDTEAFF
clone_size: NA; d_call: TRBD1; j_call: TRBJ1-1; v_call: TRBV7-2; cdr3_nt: TGTGCCAGCAGCCGGGGACAGGTGAACACTGAAGCTTTCTTT; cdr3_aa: CASSRGQVNTEAFF
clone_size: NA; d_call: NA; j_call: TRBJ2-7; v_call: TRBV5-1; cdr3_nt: TGCGCCAGCAGCTCCTCGGGGGCCTACGAGCAGTACTTC; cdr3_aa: CASSSSGAYEQYF
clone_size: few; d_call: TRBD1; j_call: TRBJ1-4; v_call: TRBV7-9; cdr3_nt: TGTGCCAGCAGCCTCCAGACAGGGACTAGCGAAAAACTGTTTTTT; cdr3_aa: CASSLQTGTSEKLFF
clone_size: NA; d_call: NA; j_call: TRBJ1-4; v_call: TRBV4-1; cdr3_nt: TGCGCCAGCAGCCAAGACCCGGGGAGGGAAAAACTGTTTTTT; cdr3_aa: CASSQDPGREKLFF
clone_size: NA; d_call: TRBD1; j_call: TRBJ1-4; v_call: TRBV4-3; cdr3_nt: TGCGCCAGCAGCCAAGATGAAGGGACAGGGAATGAAAAACTGTTTTTT; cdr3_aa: CASSQDEGTGNEKLFF
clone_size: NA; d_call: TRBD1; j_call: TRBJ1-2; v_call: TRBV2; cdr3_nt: TGTGCCAGCAGTGAAGCCAGGGGGACCTATGGCTACACCTTC; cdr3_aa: CASSEARGTYGYTF
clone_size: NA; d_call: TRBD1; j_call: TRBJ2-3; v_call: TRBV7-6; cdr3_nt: TGTGCCAGCAGCTTTGGGACAGGCTTTCGGGATACGCAGTATTTT; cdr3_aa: CASSFGTGFRDTQYF
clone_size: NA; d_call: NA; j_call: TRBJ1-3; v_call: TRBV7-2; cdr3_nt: TGTGCCAGCAGCTTAGCGTGGGGAACACAGGGTACCATATATTTT; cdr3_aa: CASSLAWGTQGTIYF